These T cell receptor beta chains were read from a single sample in a study of blood T cell repertoires in COVID-19. The protocol was immunoSEQ multiplex PCR, while the TCRdb copy is restricted to in-frame clones and leaves out a portion. This table holds roughly 35,000 clones, about 85% found once. The material sequenced was peripheral blood. These TCRs come from a man at least 80 years old with active or convalescent COVID-19. CDR3s leave out the opening cysteine and the closing phenylalanine or tryptophan. A D gene is named only where the DNA matches it firmly.

J gene	D gene	CDR3 length	V gene	CDR3 protein
TRBJ2-3	TRBD2	14	TRBV5-1	ASSGRRGYETDTQY
TRBJ2-7	TRBD1	12	TRBV5-1	ASSGTGPAYEQY
TRBJ1-2	TRBD1	13	TRBV5-6	ASSLRTGGFYGYT
TRBJ1-5	TRBD1	16	TRBV3-1/TRBV3-2	ASSQKGTGSLGNQPQH
TRBJ2-1	.	14	TRBV27	ASRPNGGSGYNEQF
TRBJ1-1	.	14	TRBV6-2/TRBV6-3	ASSYSYDRLNTEAF
TRBJ1-3	.	15	TRBV10-1	ASSEPNLGSSGNTIY
TRBJ1-2	.	12	TRBV5-5	ASTPVAPGGGYT
TRBJ2-2	.	12	TRBV24-1	ATSDAAAEGELF
TRBJ2-7	.	10	TRBV2	ASRQPNYEQY
TRBJ2-5	TRBD2	14	TRBV6-1	ASSEVASGGQETQY
TRBJ2-5	.	10	TRBV29-1	SVEEGRETQY
TRBJ2-6	TRBD2	16	TRBV6-2/TRBV6-3	ASSSGGGAYSGANVLT
TRBJ2-1	TRBD2	14	TRBV15	ATSRSGRLSYNEQF
TRBJ2-2	.	13	TRBV24-1	ATSNSGANTGELF
TRBJ1-1	.	14	TRBV3-1/TRBV3-2	ASSQDYRGWNTEAF
TRBJ1-2	TRBD1	16	TRBV4-2	ASSQVGTGGSTVYGYT
TRBJ1-1	.	13	TRBV5-1	ASSLGPQGNTEAF
TRBJ1-6	.	14	TRBV4-3	ASSQDLVQSGSPLH
TRBJ2-7	TRBD2	12	TRBV25-1	ASSDSGRAGEQY
TRBJ2-5	TRBD2	15	TRBV10-3	AISGTESGRAVLAQY
TRBJ2-2	.	9	TRBV12-3/TRBV12-4	ASRMSWELF
TRBJ2-1	.	10	TRBV6-2/TRBV6-3	ASSYSNWQQF
TRBJ1-2	.	13	TRBV6-5	ASTERRDGNYGYT
TRBJ1-5	TRBD1	13	TRBV30	AWYPRDRGNQPQH
TRBJ2-7	.	12	TRBV7-2	ASSSRQESYEQY
TRBJ2-1	.	10	TRBV11-3	ASSLDPDEQF
TRBJ1-3	TRBD1	13	TRBV5-1	ASSPTGGSGNTIY
TRBJ2-3	.	11	TRBV5-1	ASSNYREDTQY
TRBJ2-3	.	10	TRBV5-5	ASSSGTDTQY
TRBJ1-3	TRBD1	15	TRBV12-5	ASGLGNGPTGANTIY
TRBJ2-3	TRBD2	16	TRBV5-1	ASSRTSGGGTGTDTQY
TRBJ2-1	TRBD1	13	TRBV5-4	ASRSGQGADNEQF
TRBJ2-7	TRBD1	14	TRBV7-6	ASSPGWGTGGHEQY
TRBJ2-5	.	12	TRBV7-8	ASSLEGNQETQY
TRBJ2-2	TRBD2	16	TRBV7-3	ASSPQPPLGGIGGELF
TRBJ2-2	.	17	TRBV18	ASSHGLFRGVANTGELF
TRBJ1-3	.	12	TRBV29-1	SVGTSSSGNTIY
TRBJ1-1	.	10	TRBV29-1	SVDPVNTEAF
TRBJ2-1	TRBD2	11	TRBV19	ASRFAGGNEQF